The 19 T cell receptor beta chains in this list originate from one sample, sequenced in a study of T cells in Graves' hyperthyroidism and ophthalmopathy. The CDR3 regions of TCR beta were amplified from RNA transcripts. In the first-round RT-PCR of the TCR CDR3, the HTBI primer set was used. A single record per CDR3 protein comes from TCRdb applying MiXCR to the multiplex PCR reads. Of around 340,000 distinct CDR3 sequences detected, about 18% appear once; the ten largest clones hold roughly a third. The specimen was blood. All receptors come from a woman younger than 45 with Graves' hyperthyroidism that later progressed to Graves' ophthalmopathy.

This clonotype was observed at least ten times. The chain has TRBV7-9 and TRBJ1-1; D perhaps matches TRBD1 (5 bases). CDR3 length equals 13 residues. Germline V CDR1 and CDR2: SEHNR, FQNEAQ (reference sequence). Trimming shortened V by 6 bases and J by 11 bases, and 19 bases separated the two germline ends. The CDR3 sequence: CASSSTEGSGAFF. The CDR3 coding sequence is TGTGCCAGCAGTTCAACCGAGGGGTCCGGCGCTTTCTTT.

This clonotype occurred many times. This chain connects TRBV20-1 to TRBJ2-7, with D perhaps TRBD1 (5 bases). The germline gives CDR1 DFQATT, CDR2 SNEGSKA (reference sequence). The CDR3 has 16 residues. Trimming stripped 2 bases from V and 0 bases from J, with 17 bases between. The CDR3 sequence is CSARPRDSQRSYEQYF. The DNA of the CDR3 is TGCAGTGCTAGACCGCGAGACAGCCAACGCTCCTACGAGCAGTACTTC.

The chain combines TRBV20-1 with TRBJ2-7, with D possibly called TRBD1 or TRBD2 (5 bases each). V gave up 0 bases and J gave up 4 bases, with 16 bases separating them. Germline loops: CDR1 DFQATT, CDR2 SNEGSKA (reference sequence). CDR3 length: 15 residues. The CDR3 DNA is TGCAGTGCTAGAGACCGGGACCGGTTCCTTTACGAGCAGTACTTC. Translated: CSARDRDRFLYEQYF.

There are many counts of this clonotype. The chain uses TRBV6-5 and TRBJ2-2; tentative D call: TRBD1 (5 bases). V dropped 2 bases and J dropped 3 bases, with 7 bases sitting between them. This CDR3 has 14 amino acids. CDR1 is MNHEY and CDR2 is SVGAGI in the germline V gene. The CDR3 protein is CASSYDSYTGELFF. In nucleotides, the CDR3 is TGTGCCAGCAGTTACGACAGCTACACCGGGGAGCTGTTTTTT.

This clonotype was counted at least ten times. This chain joins TRBV28 and TRBJ2-1; D is ambiguous. The CDR3 has 13 amino acids. Trimming removed 8 bases at V and 0 bases at J, with 8 bases between. Germline CDR1 reads MDHEN; CDR2 reads SYDVKM. For the CDR3, the DNA is TGTGCCAGCCGGGCCGGCTCCTACAATGAGCAGTTCTTC. As protein: CASRAGSYNEQFF. Looking up the rest from reference TRBV28 and TRBJ2-1 gives the full variable domain: DVKVTQSSRYLVKRTGEKVFLECVQDMDHENMFWYRQDPGLGLRLIYFSYDVKMKEKGDIPEGYSVSREKKERFSLILESASTNQTSMYLCASRAGSYNEQFFGPGTRLTVL.

The chain uses TRBV6-1 and TRBJ2-3; D perhaps matches TRBD1 (5 bases). Germline V gene sequence: CDR1 MNHNS, CDR2 SASEGT. This CDR3 spans 17 amino acids. V lost 0 bases to trimming and J lost 1 base, with 14 bases between them. The CDR3 is CASSEAGPAGRTDTQYF. In DNA, the CDR3 is TGTGCCAGCAGTGAAGCGGGGCCGGCAGGCCGCACAGATACGCAGTATTTT.

This clonotype was counted at least ten times. This chain links TRBV2 with TRBJ2-3; D remains unclear. The CDR3 length is 17 residues. V was trimmed by 2 bases and J by 1 base, leaving 16 bases between them. CDR1 and CDR2 from the germline V gene are SNHLY and FYNNEI. CDR3 bases: TGTGCCAGCAGTGAATCCCAACAACAGCTAGGCACAGATACGCAGTATTTT. Its translation: CASSESQQQLGTDTQYF.

This clonotype turned up a few times. J is TRBJ2-7 and V is TRBV20-1; D unresolved. V dropped 2 bases and J dropped 4 bases, with 12 bases sitting between them. CDR3 size: 13 residues. Germline values: CDR1 DFQATT, CDR2 SNEGSKA (reference sequence). The CDR3 loop reads CSARSDTSYEQYF. CDR3 sequence (DNA): TGCAGTGCTAGAAGTGACACTTCTTACGAGCAGTACTTC.

Many counts were recorded for this clonotype. The genes are TRBV27 and TRBJ2-5, with D possibly being TRBD1 (5 bases). Germline values: CDR1 MNHEY, CDR2 SMNVEV (reference sequence). The CDR3 contains 13 residues. V dropped 4 bases and J dropped 5 bases, with 11 bases sitting between them. This CDR3 is CASSWGLRETQYF. The CDR3 DNA reads TGTGCCAGCAGTTGGGGCCTACGCGAGACCCAGTACTTC.

The chain employs TRBV2 and TRBJ1-5, with D perhaps matching TRBD1 (5 bases). The CDR3 is made up of 14 amino acids. Trimming pared 7 bases from V and 11 bases from J, leaving 21 bases between. Germline lookup yields CDR1 SNHLY and CDR2 FYNNEI. CDR3 in amino acids: CASTLGQTWGSQHF. For the CDR3, the DNA is TGTGCCAGCACCCTGGGGCAGACTTGGGGCTCCCAGCATTTT.

The rearrangement joins TRBV28 to TRBJ2-1, with TRBD2 matching over 13 bases. CDR3 length: 19 residues. V trimming: 6 bases; J trimming: 8 bases; junction bases outside the gene matches: 19. Germline values: CDR1 MDHEN, CDR2 SYDVKM. CDR3 nucleotides: TGTGCCAGCAGGGACGTTGGACTAGCGGGAGTAGAAGGAAATTATGAGCAGTTCTTC. Amino acids: CASRDVGLAGVEGNYEQFF.

This clonotype was counted at least ten times. The chain uses TRBV9 and TRBJ1-5; TRBD1 agrees at 8 bases. Germline V CDR1 and CDR2: SGDLS, YYNGEE. Trimming removed 4 bases from V and 2 bases from J; junction bases left unmatched: 5. The CDR3 consists of 15 residues. The chain's CDR3 is CASSPTGDRNQPQHF. CDR3 coding DNA: TGTGCCAGCAGCCCGACAGGGGATCGCAATCAGCCCCAGCATTTT. The full variable domain, in which reference TRBV9 and TRBJ1-5 provide the parts outside the CDR3, is DSGVTQTPKHLITATGQRVTLRCSPRSGDLSVYWYQQSLDQGLQFLIQYYNGEERAKGNILERFSAQQFPDLHSELNLSSLELGDSALYFCASSPTGDRNQPQHFGDGTRLSIL.

This sequence joins TRBV20-1 and TRBJ2-7, with D maybe TRBD1 (6 bases). The CDR3 covers 14 residues. Per the germline V gene, CDR1 is DFQATT and CDR2 is SNEGSKA (reference sequence). Trimming took 1 base from V and 1 from J, leaving 11 bases between them. The CDR3 protein is CSARALQGSYEQYF. CDR3 DNA sequence: TGCAGTGCTAGAGCATTACAGGGTTCCTACGAGCAGTACTTC.

CDR3 DNA: TGCGCCAGCAGCCAAGTAACGACGACAGATACGCAGTATTTT. It is translated as CASSQVTTTDTQYF. The chain couples TRBV4-1 to TRBJ2-3, with D hard to call. V was trimmed by 1 base and J by 3 bases, leaving 8 bases between them. Germline CDR1 and CDR2: MGHRA and YSYEKL. The CDR3 consists of 14 residues.

This clonotype has a count of ten or more. This chain uses TRBV28 with TRBJ1-3, with 8 positions matching TRBD1. The length of the CDR3 is 17 residues. Germline trimming cut 3 bases from V and 4 bases from J; bases unmatched to any gene: 11. CDR1 MDHEN and CDR2 SYDVKM come from the germline V gene. This CDR3 reads CASSFSTGGVSGNTIYF. The CDR3 DNA follows: TGTGCCAGCAGTTTTAGTACAGGGGGTGTTTCGGGAAACACCATATATTTT.

There are many counts of this clonotype. This chain joins TRBV7-9 and TRBJ2-2; the match to TRBD1 covers 9 bases. The CDR3 totals 16 residues. Trimming cost V 5 bases and J 2 bases; bases outside gene matches: 6. Per the germline V gene, CDR1 is SEHNR and CDR2 is FQNEAQ (reference sequence). The CDR3 DNA sequence: TGTGCCAGCAGCCCACCGGGACAGGGAAACACCGGGGAGCTGTTTTTT. Residues: CASSPPGQGNTGELFF.

This clonotype was observed at least ten times. This sequence joins TRBV5-4 and TRBJ1-6; 8 nucleotides line up with TRBD1. CDR1 SGHNT and CDR2 YYREEE come from the germline V gene (reference sequence). V gave up 5 bases and J gave up 9 bases; unmatched junction bases: 7. The CDR3 has 14 amino acids. In DNA, the CDR3 is TGTGCCAGCAGTCCGGGACAGGCCTCTTCACCCCTCCACTTT. Its translation is CASSPGQASSPLHF.

This clonotype was detected many times. The chain links TRBV2 to TRBJ2-1; 7 bases fit TRBD2. CDR1 is SNHLY, CDR2 FYNNEI, per germline. After removal of 11 bases from V and 4 bases from J, the junction contained 2 bases not matched to a gene. This CDR3 spans 11 amino acids. For the CDR3, the DNA is TGTGCCGGGGGGGGGTACAATGAGCAGTTCTTC. It codes for CAGGGYNEQFF.

In this sample, this clonotype turned up many times. The chain has TRBV12-3 or TRBV12-4 and TRBJ2-3; no definite D call. Trimming pared 6 bases from V and 0 bases from J, leaving 10 bases between. The length of the CDR3 is 14 residues. This CDR3 reads CASRLQLSTDTQYF. CDR3 sequence (DNA): TGTGCCAGCAGGCTACAGCTTAGCACAGATACGCAGTATTTT.